These 31 T cell receptor beta chains came from one sample sequenced in a study of response to subunit inactivated influenza vaccine. In TCRdb, the RT-PCR reads were re-called with MiXCR into one record per CDR3 protein. The table lists roughly 570,000 distinct CDR3 sequences, 13% to 15% of them singletons. Sequences were derived from PBMCs from blood, sampled about 12 days after vaccination. These receptors all come from a man between 45 and 60 years old who received an inactivated influenza vaccine.

This clonotype was seen a few times. V gene TRBV29-1 combines with J gene TRBJ2-1; the match to TRBD1 covers 9 bases. The CDR3 is 13 amino acids. Germline V lookup: CDR1 SQVTM, CDR2 ANQGSEA. The trim removed 6 bases at V and 3 bases at J, leaving 3 bases unmatched. Here the CDR3 reads CSVGTGYYNEQFF. The CDR3 region has the DNA TGCAGCGTCGGGACAGGGTACTACAATGAGCAGTTCTTC.

This clonotype has just a few counts. The V and J genes are TRBV2 and TRBJ2-7; D unclear. Trimming left V 1 base short and J 0 bases short, with 10 bases between. This CDR3 contains 15 residues. Germline V gene data show CDR1 as SNHLY and CDR2 as FYNNEI. CDR3 bases: TGTGCCAGCAGTGAAGGTACCTCCCACTCCTACGAGCAGTACTTC. Its translation is CASSEGTSHSYEQYF.

This clonotype was picked up a small number of times. V and J are TRBV5-1 and TRBJ1-2, with TRBD1 as a possible D gene (5 bases). This CDR3 has 13 residues. V was cut by 4 bases and J by 4 bases, with 11 bases left in between. Per germline, CDR1 SGHRS and CDR2 YFSETQ. As DNA, the CDR3 is TGCGCCAGCAGCCAGGAGGGGTCCTATGGCTACACCTTC. Amino acids: CASSQEGSYGYTF.

The CDR3 DNA sequence: TGCAGCGCCCCGGCCCAGAACCAAGAGACCCAGTACTTC. Translation gives CSAPAQNQETQYF. The gene calls are TRBV29-1 and TRBJ2-5, with D uncertain. The V gene lost 7 bases and the J gene lost 0 bases, with 12 bases spanning the gap. The CDR3 consists of 13 residues. Germline loops: CDR1 SQVTM, CDR2 ANQGSEA. Full variable domain (missing parts from reference TRBV29-1 and TRBJ2-5): SAVISQKPSRDICQRGTSLTIQCQVDSQVTMMFWYRQQPGQSLTLIATANQGSEATYESGFVIDKFPISRPNLTFSTLTVSNMSPEDSSIYLCSAPAQNQETQYFGPGTRLLVL.

The sample holds a few counts of this clonotype. The CDR3 loop is CASSLSQGFSDTQYF. The CDR3 nucleotides are TGTGCCAGCAGTTTAAGTCAGGGGTTTTCAGATACGCAGTATTTT. This rearrangement joins TRBV12-3 or TRBV12-4 to TRBJ2-3, with a tentative D call TRBD1 (6 bases). Trimming cost V 2 bases and J 4 bases, with 13 bases left between them. The CDR3 runs 15 residues.

The table lists this clonotype with a few counts. The rearrangement joins TRBV7-2 to TRBJ2-3, with 10 positions matching TRBD2. Germline loops: CDR1 SGHTA, CDR2 FQGNSA. V shed 2 bases and J 6 bases; nucleotides not matched to a gene: 5. The CDR3 has 15 amino acids. CDR3 DNA sequence: TGTGCCAGCAGCTTACAAGCGGGAGGGCCGGATACGCAGTATTTT. Protein sequence: CASSLQAGGPDTQYF.

The chain combines TRBV12-3 or TRBV12-4 with TRBJ1-1; 7 positions agree with TRBD1. CDR3 length equals 14 residues. J gave up 6 bases and V 7 bases, and 11 bases lay outside the gene matches. CDR3 in amino acids: CASTLRGGLAEAFF. CDR3 nucleotides: TGTGCCAGCACCCTCAGGGGGGGGCTAGCTGAAGCTTTCTTT.

In this sample, this clonotype turned up a few times. The chain links TRBV5-1 to TRBJ2-3, with D hard to call. The CDR3 sequence is 13 residues long. Germline CDR1 and CDR2: SGHRS and YFSETQ. The germline V and J ends were trimmed by 6 bases and 6 bases, with 14 bases remaining between them. The CDR3 DNA reads as TGCGCCAGCACTGGAACGCCGGGCGATACGCAGTATTTT. Amino acids: CASTGTPGDTQYF.

The genes are TRBV12-3 or TRBV12-4 and TRBJ2-3, with 7 bases aligning to TRBD1. V was clipped by 6 bases and J by 4 bases; unmatched bases: 13. CDR3 length equals 16 residues. Written as DNA, the CDR3 is TGTGCCAGCAGCTCCCTTAGACAGGGAGTGGCAGATACGCAGTATTTT. It codes for CASSSLRQGVADTQYF.

This clonotype was counted between two and nine times. The rearrangement links TRBV4-3 to TRBJ1-2, with unresolved D. Germline V gene data show CDR1 as LGHNA and CDR2 as YSLEER. V lost 1 base and J 5 bases, leaving 14 bases between the germline ends. The CDR3 runs to 15 residues. This CDR3 reads CASSQGVASLYGYTF. The CDR3 DNA is TGCGCCAGCAGCCAAGGGGTCGCATCCCTTTATGGCTACACCTTC.

Many counts were recorded for this clonotype. The V and J genes are TRBV28 and TRBJ2-1; either TRBD1 or TRBD2 may fit D (5 bases each). Germline CDR1 is MDHEN and CDR2 is SYDVKM. The CDR3 length is 13 residues. Trimming stripped 3 bases from V and 10 bases from J, with 13 bases between. DNA for the CDR3: TGTGCCAGCAGTTTCTGGGGGAAAGGGGAGCAGTTCTTC. Amino acids: CASSFWGKGEQFF.

In its sample, this clonotype was seen a few times. The V gene is TRBV12-3 or TRBV12-4, the J gene TRBJ2-1; D may be TRBD1 or TRBD2 (5 bases each). The CDR3 contains 15 residues. V lost 3 bases, J lost 9 bases, and 18 bases lay in between. The CDR3 coding sequence is TGTGCCAGCAGTTTGAAGGGGCGCGGTCGGGGTGAGCAGTTCTTC. Encoded protein: CASSLKGRGRGEQFF.

This clonotype was seen a few times. The rearrangement uses TRBV18 and TRBJ2-5, with D possibly being TRBD1 (6 bases). CDR3 length equals 16 residues. Trimming stripped 2 bases from V and 2 bases from J, with 15 bases between. The germline V gene has CDR1 KGHSH and CDR2 LQKENI. In DNA, the CDR3 is TGTGCCAGCTCACCAAGTCGGACAGTGGGGCAAGAGACCCAGTACTTC. Translation gives CASSPSRTVGQETQYF.

This clonotype was observed a handful of times. J is TRBJ2-3 and V is TRBV12-3 or TRBV12-4; tentative D call: TRBD2 (6 bases). With 4 bases removed from V and 3 bases from J, the gap between germline ends came to 14 bases. The length of the CDR3 is 15 residues. CDR3 bases: TGTGCCAGCAGTTCCCGGGACTTCAAAACAGATACGCAGTATTTT. It translates to CASSSRDFKTDTQYF.

This clonotype turned up a few times. The chain is built from TRBV19 and TRBJ2-5; perhaps D is TRBD1 or TRBD2 (5 bases each). V was clipped by 9 bases and J by 3 bases, with 17 bases between them. The CDR3 has 14 amino acids. Germline V gives CDR1 LNHDA, CDR2 SQIVND (reference sequence). The CDR3 reads CASRDGTREETQYF. CDR3 DNA: TGTGCCAGCCGAGACGGGACGAGGGAAGAGACCCAGTACTTC.

This clonotype was counted at least ten times. The rearrangement uses TRBV3-1 and TRBJ2-1, with TRBD2 as a possible D gene (6 bases). Looked up from germline, CDR1 is LGHDT and CDR2 is YNNKEL (reference sequence). CDR3 length: 12 residues. The V end was cut by 3 bases, the J end by 10 bases, with 10 bases between. DNA for the CDR3: TGTGCCAGCAGCCAGGGTCTAGCGGAGCAGTTCTTC. This gives the protein CASSQGLAEQFF.

This clonotype was detected a few times. This chain connects TRBV28 to TRBJ2-1; 9 bases are shared with TRBD2. There are 13 residues in the CDR3. Germline V CDR1 and CDR2: MDHEN, SYDVKM. Trimming cost V 10 bases and J 7 bases; bases outside gene matches: 8. CDR3: CAIRAGGLNEQFF. The CDR3 DNA is TGTGCCATCAGAGCGGGGGGCTTGAATGAGCAGTTCTTC.

This rearrangement joins TRBV9 to TRBJ2-1; D gene unclear. This CDR3 has 15 residues. Per the germline V gene, CDR1 is SGDLS and CDR2 is YYNGEE. V dropped 0 bases and J dropped 5 bases, with 12 bases sitting between them. The CDR3 loop is CASSVDSWGNNEQFF. CDR3 coding DNA: TGTGCCAGCAGCGTAGATTCATGGGGTAACAATGAGCAGTTCTTC.

The chain couples TRBV6-1 to TRBJ2-3; 10 bases are shared with TRBD2. J gave up 5 bases and V 6 bases, and 14 bases lay outside the gene matches. There are 17 residues in the CDR3. Germline V gene data show CDR1 as MNHNS and CDR2 as SASEGT. The CDR3 DNA is TGTGCCAGCAGACACGGCGGGCTAGCGGGAGTTGGAGATACGCAGTATTTT. Translated, it gives CASRHGGLAGVGDTQYF.

This clonotype has a count of ten or more. The chain employs TRBV7-9 and TRBJ2-1; D assignment may be TRBD1 or TRBD2 (7 bases each). Trimming cost V 5 bases and J 4 bases, with 18 bases left between them. In germline, CDR1 is SEHNR, CDR2 FQNEAQ (reference sequence). CDR3 length: 16 residues. The DNA of the CDR3 is TGTGCCAGCAGCCGCGGGGAGGGACAGCCTTACAATGAGCAGTTCTTC. This codes for CASSRGEGQPYNEQFF.

This clonotype showed up just a few times. V is TRBV7-9 and J is TRBJ1-2; possibly TRBD1 for D (6 bases). Germline assignment: CDR1 SEHNR and CDR2 FQNEAQ (reference sequence). The CDR3 is 16 amino acids. The V and J ends lost 0 bases and 4 bases respectively, with 15 bases between them. In DNA form, the CDR3 reads TGTGCCAGCAGCTTAGCGGAAACGGACAGCCTCTATGGCTACACCTTC. It encodes CASSLAETDSLYGYTF.

This clonotype occurred many times. One junction end disagrees with the germline gene, perhaps due to a read error. The rearrangement links TRBV4-3 to TRBJ1-1; D is perhaps TRBD1 (6 bases). Germline V CDR1 and CDR2: LGHNA, YSLEER. CDR3 length: 15 amino acids. The CDR3, as DNA: TGCGCCAGCAGTCAAGATACAGGGCCTAACACTGAAGCTTTCTTT. It yields the protein CASSQDTGPNTEAFF.

This clonotype was recorded many times. The genes are TRBV20-1 and TRBJ2-1; TRBD2 matches at 8 bases. CDR3 size: 14 residues. Germline CDR1 DFQATT, CDR2 SNEGSKA (reference sequence). The J segment lost 7 bases and the V segment lost 7 bases, leaving 12 bases of the junction unmatched. The CDR3 coding sequence is TGCAGTGGACGGGCGCGGGAGGTTCTGAATGAGCAGTTCTTC. The encoded protein is CSGRAREVLNEQFF.

This clonotype was detected only once. This chain connects TRBV19 to TRBJ1-2; 9 bases fit TRBD1. V gave up 9 bases and J gave up 4 bases; unmatched junction bases: 6. Germline V gene data show CDR1 as LNHDA and CDR2 as SQIVND (reference sequence). The CDR3 runs 13 residues. The CDR3: CASRTGDTYGYTF. The CDR3 bases are TGTGCCAGCCGGACAGGGGATACCTATGGCTACACCTTC.

This chain joins TRBV28 and TRBJ2-2; a possible D gene is TRBD2 (7 bases). V lost 8 bases to trimming and J lost 2 bases, with 15 bases between them. This CDR3 comprises 15 residues. Germline values: CDR1 MDHEN, CDR2 SYDVKM. The CDR3 sequence: CASHEGGANTGELFF. The CDR3 DNA reads TGTGCCAGCCATGAGGGGGGGGCTAACACCGGGGAGCTGTTTTTT.

Notes on this clonotype: At one boundary the junction diverges from the germline segment, which might be a read error. The rearrangement joins TRBV2 to TRBJ1-1, with no clear D. Germline V gene sequence: CDR1 SNHLY, CDR2 FYNNEI. The CDR3 is 12 amino acids. Here the CDR3 reads CASRFMNTEAFF. CDR3 sequence (DNA): TGTGCAAGCAGGTTCATGAACACTGAAGCTTTCTTT.

This chain connects TRBV2 to TRBJ1-1; 8 bases map to TRBD1. The V and J ends lost 5 bases and 3 bases, in that order; junction bases with no gene match: 8. The CDR3 runs to 15 residues. The germline CDR1 and CDR2 sequences are SNHLY and FYNNEI. The CDR3 reads CASSRDRGGYTEAFF. The CDR3 DNA reads TGTGCCAGCAGTAGAGACAGGGGCGGGTACACTGAAGCTTTCTTT.

As concerns this clonotype: With a much larger clone just one base away, this may be a read error. V is TRBV5-1 and J is TRBJ2-2, with 10 nucleotides matching TRBD1. Germline CDR1 SGHRS, CDR2 YFSETQ. This CDR3 is built from 15 residues. The chain's CDR3 is CASSTGQGFSGELLF. As DNA, the CDR3 is TGCGCCAGCAGCACGGGACAGGGGTTCTCCGGGGAGCTGCTTTTT.

This clonotype was observed many times. The rearrangement links TRBV29-1 to TRBJ1-2; TRBD1 matches 9 bases. The junction had 5 bases not matched to a gene; V was cut back by 7 bases and J by 8 bases. The CDR3 spans 11 residues. Germline loops: CDR1 SQVTM, CDR2 ANQGSEA. The CDR3 reads CSATGGRGYTF. Written as DNA, the CDR3 is TGCAGCGCAACAGGGGGCCGGGGCTACACCTTC.

This clonotype was seen only a few times. V and J are TRBV28 and TRBJ1-2; 9 bases match TRBD1. V trimming: 4 bases; J trimming: 4 bases; junction bases outside the gene matches: 4. The CDR3 extends over 14 amino acids. Germline V gives CDR1 MDHEN, CDR2 SYDVKM. The CDR3 loop is CASSYGTGTYGYTF. DNA for the CDR3: TGTGCCAGCAGTTACGGGACAGGGACCTATGGCTACACCTTC.

In its sample, this clonotype was seen many times. V is TRBV4-3 and J is TRBJ2-1; 11 bases align to TRBD2. Germline V gene lookup returns CDR1 LGHNA and CDR2 YSLEER. The CDR3 sequence is 15 residues long. V lost 4 bases to trimming and J lost 5 bases; unmatched junction nucleotides: 4. The CDR3 DNA follows: TGCGCCAGCAGCCTTGGGACTAGCGGAAACAATGAGCAGTTCTTC. It translates to CASSLGTSGNNEQFF.